This T cell receptor (beta chain) comes out of a study of blood T cell repertoires in COVID-19. Study in general: Samples representing acute and convalescent COVID-19 were sourced from the United States, Italy and Spain. PBMCs, B-cell-depleted T cells, or T cells were the source of the cDNA or gDNA that made up the material.

Original processing notes: It was from reference gene primer amplification that nucleated cell counts were estimated. TCRdb keeps only in-frame clones here, not all; method: immunoSEQ multiplex PCR. That table gives V, J and clone size, and the DNA gave D and trimming. The data hold some 74,000 clones, with roughly 76% observed a single time. Germline V gives CDR1 SGHAT, CDR2 FQNNGV. V lost 4 bases, J lost 4 bases, and 10 bases lay in between. There are 13 residues in the CDR3. The receptor was isolated from a man aged 65 to 79 with active or convalescent COVID-19. The chain combines TRBV11-2 with TRBJ1-2, with D uncertain. Sequencing was carried out using peripheral blood. The CDR3 here is CASSSNSAYGYTF. CDR3 nucleotides: TGTGCCAGCAGCTCAAACAGTGCCTATGGCTACACCTTC.